Sequencing of this T cell receptor (beta chain) was carried out in a study of T cell responses to AZD1222 COVID-19 vaccine (dated by TCRdb to about 2021). About the full investigation: A total of 230 to 250 trial participants underwent TCR sequencing, of whom some 210 received two doses of AZD1222 and about 25 received two doses of the MenACWY control vaccine. Trial participants were enrolled by age into 18-55, 56-69 and 70-plus year subgroups, with around 150, 28 and 57 TCR-sequenced participants respectively. The full study reports these points: Because no samples from the day 14 peak response were available, repertoires could be characterized only after the peak T cell response. The 56-69-year group was small, and its depth increase did not reach significance, likely because of low power. Epitopes outside the regions mutated in the B.1.351 and B.1.1.7 variants were reportedly recognized by nearly half of the unique spike-specific TCRs. Participants were mostly white British, with more females than males. The authors suggested clonal diversity may have been underestimated. Conclusions about previously exposed vaccinees are limited because only a handful of AZD1222 recipients were SARS-CoV-2 seropositive at baseline. The whole spike protein was spanned by vaccine-associated CD4 TCRs, and dominant responses were seen in regions 160-218 and 743-854. Spike-specific TCR breadth and depth rose significantly after two AZD1222 doses compared with day 0 and with MenACWY recipients.

Trimming removed 1 base from V and 8 bases from J; the gene matches leave 6 bases unexplained. There are 13 amino acids in the CDR3, from cysteine to phenylalanine inclusive. The CDR3 DNA has 39 bases and is translated from base 1. For CDR1 and CDR2, the germline V gene (reference sequence) lists GTSNPN and SVGIG. Regarding this clone: The antigen it binds to is not known. Per-base quality was not reported, and no clone a single base away is much larger than it.

The CDR3 regions of human TCRbeta chains were analyzed by immunosequencing. As for how the authors treated the data: Repertoire TCRs were matched against a reference library of SARS-CoV-2-specific TCRs generated with the MIRA antigen-specificity platform. Breadth was defined as the fraction of unique TCRs that were SARS-CoV-2-associated. Depth was defined as the fraction of total T cells that were SARS-CoV-2-associated. Using the MIRA data, each spike-specific TCR was mapped to the spike region that the TCR reacts to and placed in a CD4 or CD8 class. Log10-transformed breadth and depth values were compared by one-way ANOVA with Sidak's multiple comparisons tests. The clones in this table, taken by TCRdb from immuneACCESS, are in-frame only. Not every clone is retained; where verified, under half of the shortfall comes from an unresolved V gene, and the cause of the rest is unknown. V, J and clone size are taken as reported in that table, and D and trimming were inferred from the DNA itself. Recorded for this sample are roughly 200,000 clones; roughly 92% of them occurred a single time. The top ten hold roughly 1.7% of the sample.

The time point label here, explained by the study, means: about 28 days (+/-7) after the second vaccine dose. Because spike-specific TCR depth and breadth did not differ between the two schedules, AZD1222 recipients who got a second dose at roughly 4 weeks were pooled with those who got a second dose at roughly 12 weeks. Samples from vaccinated people were obtained from the UK trials COV001 and COV002, which included a single-blind randomized controlled phase 2/3 trial of AZD1222 (ChAdOx1 nCoV-19) in healthy adults. Trial participant PBMC samples were collected at day 0 and day 28 after the second dose for TCRbeta chain sequencing.

Here the sequenced sample was peripheral blood, taken 28 days after the second AZD1222 dose. The receptor chain draws on TRBV30 and TRBJ1-2; 8 central bases correspond to TRBD1. This receptor was obtained from an adult who received the AZD1222 COVID-19 vaccine. CDR3 reads: CAWSGQGTVGYTF. Here is the DNA: TGTGCCTGGAGTGGACAGGGGACGGTCGGCTACACCTTC.